This T cell receptor beta chain comes out of a study of blood T cell repertoires in COVID-19. Assay: immunoSEQ multiplex PCR; the TCRdb copy retains only in-frame clones and omits some. The data show about 160,000 clones, about 81% seen once. Germline V lookup: CDR1 SGHDT, CDR2 YYEEEE. V was trimmed by 4 bases and J by 1 base, leaving 12 bases between them. The length of the CDR3 is 15 residues. The source of this sequence is a human donor in a cohort sampled during active COVID-19. The chain recombines TRBV5-6 with TRBJ1-5, with a tentative D call TRBD1 (5 bases). Sequencing was performed on peripheral blood. The CDR3 here is CASSQGSGSNQPQHF. CDR3 nucleotide sequence: TGTGCCAGCAGCCAGGGATCTGGGAGCAATCAGCCCCAGCATTTT.